The T cell receptor (beta chain) under discussion was sequenced for a study of blood T cell repertoires in COVID-19. About the study: Acute and convalescent COVID-19 specimens originated in the United States, Italy and Spain.

Data came from immunoSEQ multiplex PCR; TCRdb stores just in-frame clones and leaves some out. The table has 150,000 to 200,000 clones, about four fifths seen once. The ends lost 7 bases at V and 3 bases at J; junction bases unmatched: 12. Germline V lookup: CDR1 MDHEN, CDR2 SYDVKM. The CDR3 is made up of 16 amino acids. This clonotype was sampled from an elderly woman with active or convalescent COVID-19. The sequenced material came from peripheral blood. V usage is TRBV28 and J usage is TRBJ2-1; 7 bases match TRBD2. CDR3 sequence reads: CASTTLGREGYNEQFF. CDR3 sequence (DNA): TGTGCCAGCACCACTCTGGGCAGGGAGGGCTACAATGAGCAGTTCTTC. The whole variable domain, filled in from reference TRBV28 and TRBJ2-1, reads DVKVTQSSRYLVKRTGEKVFLECVQDMDHENMFWYRQDPGLGLRLIYFSYDVKMKEKGDIPEGYSVSREKKERFSLILESASTNQTSMYLCASTTLGREGYNEQFFGPGTRLTVL.